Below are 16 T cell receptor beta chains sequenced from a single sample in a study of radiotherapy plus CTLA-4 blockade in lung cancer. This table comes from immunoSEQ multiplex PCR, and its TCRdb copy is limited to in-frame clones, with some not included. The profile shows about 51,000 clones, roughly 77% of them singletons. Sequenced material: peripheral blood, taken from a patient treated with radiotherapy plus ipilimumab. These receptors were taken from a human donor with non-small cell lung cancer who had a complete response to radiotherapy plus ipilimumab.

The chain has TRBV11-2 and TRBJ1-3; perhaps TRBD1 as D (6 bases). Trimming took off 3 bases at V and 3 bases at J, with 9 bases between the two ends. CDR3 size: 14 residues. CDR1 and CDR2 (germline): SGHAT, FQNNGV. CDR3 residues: CASSFGTYGNTIYF. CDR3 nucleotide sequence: TGTGCCAGCAGCTTCGGGACATATGGAAACACCATATATTTT. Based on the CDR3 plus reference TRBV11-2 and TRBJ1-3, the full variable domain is EAGVAQSPRYKIIEKRQSVAFWCNPISGHATLYWYQQILGQGPKLLIQFQNNGVVDDSQLPKDRFSAERLKGVDSTLKIQPAKLEDSAVYLCASSFGTYGNTIYFGEGSWLTVV.

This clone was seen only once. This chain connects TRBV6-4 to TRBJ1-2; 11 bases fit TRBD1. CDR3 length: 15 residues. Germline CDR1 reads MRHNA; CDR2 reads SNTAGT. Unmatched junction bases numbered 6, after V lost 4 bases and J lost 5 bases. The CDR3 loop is CASSAGQGARYGYTF. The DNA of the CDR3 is TGTGCCAGCAGTGCCGGACAGGGGGCGCGGTATGGCTACACCTTC.

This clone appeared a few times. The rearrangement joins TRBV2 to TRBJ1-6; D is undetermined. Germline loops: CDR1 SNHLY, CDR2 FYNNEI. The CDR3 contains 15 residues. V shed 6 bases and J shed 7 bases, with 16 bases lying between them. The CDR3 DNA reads TGTGCCAGCAGCGACCGAGGCGGGATGAATTCACCCCTCCACTTT. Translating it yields CASSDRGGMNSPLHF.

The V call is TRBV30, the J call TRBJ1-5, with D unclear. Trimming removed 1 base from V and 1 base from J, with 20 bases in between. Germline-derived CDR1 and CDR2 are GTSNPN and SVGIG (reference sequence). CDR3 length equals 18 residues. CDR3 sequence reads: CAWSGGQTEELSNQPQHF. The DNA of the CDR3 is TGTGCCTGGAGTGGCGGGCAGACCGAAGAACTAAGCAATCAGCCCCAGCATTTT.

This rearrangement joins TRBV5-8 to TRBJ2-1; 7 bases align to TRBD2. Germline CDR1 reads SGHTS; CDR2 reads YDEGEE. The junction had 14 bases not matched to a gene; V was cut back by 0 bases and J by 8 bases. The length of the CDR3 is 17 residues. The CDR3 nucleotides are TGTGCCAGCAGCTTGGTCTTGAGAGGGAGGGCGGGTCATGAGCAGTTCTTC. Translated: CASSLVLRGRAGHEQFF.

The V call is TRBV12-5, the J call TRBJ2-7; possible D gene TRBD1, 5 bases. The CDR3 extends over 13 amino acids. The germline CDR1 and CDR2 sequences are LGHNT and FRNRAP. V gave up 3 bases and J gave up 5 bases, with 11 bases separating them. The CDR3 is CASGLLGANEQYV. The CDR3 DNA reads TGTGCTAGTGGTTTACTTGGGGCGAACGAGCAGTACGTC.

CDR3 DNA sequence: TGTGCCAGCAGCTTGGCCAACAGGGGGAAGCACTCGAAGGAGCAGTTCTTC. It codes for CASSLANRGKHSKEQFF. V gene TRBV5-8 combines with J gene TRBJ2-1; TRBD1 aligns across 8 bases. Trimming removed 0 bases from V and 10 bases from J; junction bases left unmatched: 15. Germline CDR1 reads SGHTS; CDR2 reads YDEGEE. The CDR3 has 17 amino acids. Filled out from reference TRBV5-8 and TRBJ2-1, the complete variable domain reads EAGVTQSPTHLIKTRGQQATLRCSPISGHTSVYWYQQALGLGLQFLLWYDEGEERNRGNFPPRFSGRQFPNYSSELNVNALELEDSALYLCASSLANRGKHSKEQFFGPGTRLTVL.

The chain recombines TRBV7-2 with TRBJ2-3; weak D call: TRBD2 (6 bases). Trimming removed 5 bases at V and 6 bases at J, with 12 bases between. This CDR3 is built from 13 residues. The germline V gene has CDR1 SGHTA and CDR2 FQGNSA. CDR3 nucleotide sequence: TGTGCCAGCAGCCCTAGCCGGGGGGATACGCAGTATTTT. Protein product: CASSPSRGDTQYF.

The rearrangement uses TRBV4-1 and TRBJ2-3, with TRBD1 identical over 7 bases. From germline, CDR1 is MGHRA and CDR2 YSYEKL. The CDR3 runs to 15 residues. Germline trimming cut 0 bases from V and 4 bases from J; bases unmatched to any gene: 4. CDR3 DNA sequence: TGCGCCAGCAGCCAAGAGACCCAGGGGGCAGATACGCAGTATTTT. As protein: CASSQETQGADTQYF.

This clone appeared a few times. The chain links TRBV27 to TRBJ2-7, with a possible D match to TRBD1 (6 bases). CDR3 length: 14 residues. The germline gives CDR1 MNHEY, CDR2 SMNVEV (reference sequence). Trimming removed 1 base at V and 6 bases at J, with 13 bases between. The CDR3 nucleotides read TGTGCCAGCAGTTTATACAGGGAGATTGGCGAGCAGTACTTC. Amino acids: CASSLYREIGEQYF.

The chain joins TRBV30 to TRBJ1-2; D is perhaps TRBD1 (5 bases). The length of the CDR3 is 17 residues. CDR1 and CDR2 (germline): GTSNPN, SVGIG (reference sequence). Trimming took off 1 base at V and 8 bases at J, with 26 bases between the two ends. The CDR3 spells CAWSGYGGTAGFRGYTF. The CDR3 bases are TGTGCCTGGAGTGGATACGGCGGGACTGCCGGATTTAGGGGCTACACCTTC.

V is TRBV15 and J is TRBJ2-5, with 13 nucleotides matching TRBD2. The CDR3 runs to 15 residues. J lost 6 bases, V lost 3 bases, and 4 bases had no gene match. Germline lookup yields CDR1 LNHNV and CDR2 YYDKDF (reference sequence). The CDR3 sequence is CATSRGLAGIKTQYF. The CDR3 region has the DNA TGTGCCACCAGCAGGGGACTAGCGGGAATAAAGACCCAGTACTTC.

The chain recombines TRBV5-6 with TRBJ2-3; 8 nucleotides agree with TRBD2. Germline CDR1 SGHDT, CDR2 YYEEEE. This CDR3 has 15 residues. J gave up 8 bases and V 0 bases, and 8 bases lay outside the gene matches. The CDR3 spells CASSLEGTSGGTQYF. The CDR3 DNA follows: TGTGCCAGCAGCTTGGAGGGGACTAGTGGAGGTACGCAGTATTTT.

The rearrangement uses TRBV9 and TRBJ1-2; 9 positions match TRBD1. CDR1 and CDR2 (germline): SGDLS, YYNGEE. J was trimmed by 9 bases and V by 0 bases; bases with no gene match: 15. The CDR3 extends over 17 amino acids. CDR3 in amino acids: CASSVDKSQGARRSYTF. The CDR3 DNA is TGTGCCAGCAGCGTAGATAAGTCACAGGGGGCGCGGAGGAGCTACACCTTC.

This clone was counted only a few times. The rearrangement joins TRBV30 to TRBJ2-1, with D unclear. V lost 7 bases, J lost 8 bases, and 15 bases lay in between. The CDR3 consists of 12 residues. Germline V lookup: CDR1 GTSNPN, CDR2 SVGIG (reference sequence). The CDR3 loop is CAFGPSVYEQFF. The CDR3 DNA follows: TGTGCCTTTGGGCCGTCCGTCTATGAGCAGTTCTTC.

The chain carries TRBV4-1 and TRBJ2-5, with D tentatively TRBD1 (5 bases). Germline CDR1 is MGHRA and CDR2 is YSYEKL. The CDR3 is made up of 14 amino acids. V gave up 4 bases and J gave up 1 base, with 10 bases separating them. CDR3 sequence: CASSPQGFQETQYF. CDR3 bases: TGCGCCAGCAGCCCCCAGGGCTTCCAAGAGACCCAGTACTTC.